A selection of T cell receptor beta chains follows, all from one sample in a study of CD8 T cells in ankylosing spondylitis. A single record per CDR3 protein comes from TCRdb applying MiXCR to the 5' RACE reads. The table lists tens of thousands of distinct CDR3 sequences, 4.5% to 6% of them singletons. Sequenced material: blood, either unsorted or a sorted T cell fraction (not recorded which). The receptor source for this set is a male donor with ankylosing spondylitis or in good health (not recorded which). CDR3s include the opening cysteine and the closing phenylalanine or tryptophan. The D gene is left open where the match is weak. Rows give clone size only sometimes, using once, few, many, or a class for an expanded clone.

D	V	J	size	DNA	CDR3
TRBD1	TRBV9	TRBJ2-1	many	TGTGCCAGCAGCTCAACAGGGGGCGGGTACAATGAGCAGTTCTTC	CASSSTGGGYNEQFF
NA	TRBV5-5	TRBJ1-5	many	TGTGCCAGCAGCTTGGGGGACGGGTATCAGCCCCAGCATTTT	CASSLGDGYQPQHF
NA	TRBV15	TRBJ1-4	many	TGTGCCACCAGCAGAACAGCCAGGGTCGGGGGAAAACTGTTTTTT	CATSRTARVGGKLFF
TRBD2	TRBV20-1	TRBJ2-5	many	TGCAGTGCTAGTGGGGTAGCGGGGGCTGGGGAGACCCAGTACTTC	CSASGVAGAGETQYF
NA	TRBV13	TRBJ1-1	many	TGTGCCAGCAGCTTAGCAGGCATTGAGGGACTTACGGCTTTCTTT	CASSLAGIEGLTAFF
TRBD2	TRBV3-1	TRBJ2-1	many	TGTGCCAGCAGCACCCCGGGACTACCCAATGAGCAGTTCTTC	CASSTPGLPNEQFF
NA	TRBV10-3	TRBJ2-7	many	TGTGCCATCAGTGAGAAGGGGAGCTCCTACGAGCAGTACTTC	CAISEKGSSYEQYF
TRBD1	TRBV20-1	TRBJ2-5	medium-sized	TGCAGTGCAACGGACAGGGGACAAGAGACCCAGTACTTC	CSATDRGQETQYF
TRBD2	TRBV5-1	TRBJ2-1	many	TGCGCCAGCAGCTTAGATGGACTAGCGGGAGTTTATGAGCAGTTCTTC	CASSLDGLAGVYEQFF
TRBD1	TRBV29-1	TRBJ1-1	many	TGCAGCGTTGAAGTTGGACCCCCGACAGGGTCCGCTGAAGCTTTCTTT	CSVEVGPPTGSAEAFF
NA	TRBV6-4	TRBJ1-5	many	TGTGCCAGCAGTGTTGATCGCAATCAGCCCCAGCATTTT	CASSVDRNQPQHF
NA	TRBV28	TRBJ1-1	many	TGTGCCAGCAGTGAAACAGGGCAGATTGAAGCTTTCTTT	CASSETGQIEAFF
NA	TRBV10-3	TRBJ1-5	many	TGTGCCATCAGTGAGTCGGGGAGTCATAGCAATCAGCCCCAGCATTTT	CAISESGSHSNQPQHF
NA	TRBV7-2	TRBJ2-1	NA	TGTGCCAGCAGCGCCTTCGGGGCGGGGACCTACAATGAGCAGTTCTTC	CASSAFGAGTYNEQFF
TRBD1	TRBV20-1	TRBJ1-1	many	TGCAGTGCCACCAACAGGGGATCCACTGAAGCTTTCTTT	CSATNRGSTEAFF
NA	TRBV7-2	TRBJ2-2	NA	TGTGCCAGCAGCTTAGGCAGTAACACCGGGGAGCTGTTTTTT	CASSLGSNTGELFF
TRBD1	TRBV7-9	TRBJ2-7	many	TGTGCCAGCAGCTCAGAGGGACAGCAATTAATCTCCTACGAGCAGTACTTC	CASSSEGQQLISYEQYF